This T cell receptor (beta chain) stems from a study of blood T cell repertoires in COVID-19. Looking at the study overall: Sites in the United States, Italy and Spain provided acute and convalescent COVID-19 samples.

Here immunoSEQ multiplex PCR was the method, and the copy in TCRdb shows in-frame clones only, minus some. The table records about 190,000 clones, roughly 90% of them present only once. Germline CDR1 SNHLY, CDR2 FYNNEI. Trimming removed 4 bases from V and 7 bases from J, with 14 bases in between. The CDR3 loop spans 14 amino acids. Specimen: peripheral blood. This chain connects TRBV2 to TRBJ2-1; D ambiguous. The sequence was collected from a man aged 40-50 years with acute or convalescent COVID-19. The CDR3 nucleotides read TGTGCCAGCAGTGCCTTAGGCCCGCGGAATGAGCAGTTCTTC. Protein: CASSALGPRNEQFF.